The 17 T cell receptor beta chains below come from one sample, sequenced in a study of sequential checkpoint blockade in melanoma. The method was immunoSEQ multiplex PCR; TCRdb's version includes in-frame clones alone and lacks a portion of them. The table lists about 40,000 clones, 75% to 90% of them singletons. Treatment here: randomized to nivolumab then ipilimumab (arm A) or the reverse (arm B). The input for sequencing was CD8+ T cells sorted from blood (inferred from file names), taken from a patient given nivolumab and ipilimumab in sequence. The receptors stem from a human donor with melanoma.

V is TRBV28 and J is TRBJ1-5, with TRBD1 as a possible D gene (5 bases). The CDR3 has 14 amino acids. V lost 2 bases and J lost 6, with 11 bases in between. Germline-derived CDR1 and CDR2 are MDHEN and SYDVKM. This CDR3 reads CASSLIGEGQPQHF. Written as DNA, the CDR3 is TGTGCCAGCAGTTTAATAGGGGAGGGTCAGCCCCAGCATTTT.

The J gene is TRBJ1-1, the V gene TRBV15; D gene unclear. The CDR3 is 14 amino acids. Trimming left V 3 bases short and J 2 bases short, with 10 bases between. The germline gives CDR1 LNHNV, CDR2 YYDKDF (reference sequence). The CDR3 bases are TGTGCCACCAGCAGGGGGAGGGTCAACACTGAAGCTTTCTTT. This sequence encodes CATSRGRVNTEAFF.

The CDR3 region is CASSDNREMNTEAFF. DNA for the CDR3: TGTGCCAGCAGTGACAACAGGGAGATGAACACTGAAGCTTTCTTT. The J gene is TRBJ1-1, the V gene TRBV6-1, with D perhaps TRBD1 (6 bases). Germline CDR1 is MNHNS and CDR2 is SASEGT. V was cut by 3 bases and J by 0 bases, with 11 bases left in between. The CDR3 covers 15 residues.

V usage is TRBV27 and J usage is TRBJ2-5, with 16 bases identical to TRBD2. The germline gives CDR1 MNHEY, CDR2 SMNVEV (reference sequence). V was clipped by 5 bases and J by 9 bases; unmatched bases: 9. This CDR3 is 16 amino acids long. The CDR3 reads CASSQGTSGGGRAQYF. DNA for the CDR3: TGTGCCAGCAGTCAAGGGACTAGCGGGGGGGGTCGGGCCCAGTACTTC.

This clone is a singleton in its sample. The chain carries TRBV9 and TRBJ2-2; D unresolved. The CDR3 consists of 18 residues. The germline CDR1 and CDR2 sequences are SGDLS and YYNGEE. With 4 bases removed from V and 4 bases from J, the gap between germline ends came to 23 bases. The chain's CDR3 is CASSLREGGRSFTGELFF. The DNA of the CDR3 is TGTGCCAGCAGCCTCCGAGAAGGCGGCCGTTCCTTCACCGGGGAGCTGTTTTTT.

The CDR3 loop is CASSLGTSGIYNEQFF. The CDR3 bases are TGTGCCAGCAGCCTGGGGACTAGCGGGATATACAATGAGCAGTTCTTC. This sequence joins TRBV7-6 and TRBJ2-1; 13 nucleotides agree with TRBD2. Germline CDR1 and CDR2: SGHVS and FNYEAQ. V shed 5 bases, J shed 4 bases, and the junction held 5 bases outside the gene matches. The CDR3 is made up of 16 amino acids.

This chain uses TRBV5-1 with TRBJ2-1, with 11 bases identical to TRBD1. From germline, CDR1 is SGHRS and CDR2 YFSETQ. V gave up 6 bases and J gave up 2 bases; unmatched junction bases: 4. The CDR3 runs to 15 residues. CDR3: CASTWTGGAYNEQFF. CDR3 sequence (DNA): TGCGCCAGCACCTGGACAGGGGGCGCCTACAATGAGCAGTTCTTC. The entire variable domain, with the rest obtained from reference TRBV5-1 and TRBJ2-1, is as follows: KAGVTQTPRYLIKTRGQQVTLSCSPISGHRSVSWYQQTPGQGLQFLFEYFSETQRNKGNFPGRFSGRQFSNSRSEMNVSTLELGDSALYLCASTWTGGAYNEQFFGPGTRLTVL.

The gene calls are TRBV9 and TRBJ2-1; TRBD1 matches 7 bases. The CDR3 is 13 residues long. V was clipped by 2 bases and J by 8 bases; unmatched bases: 4. CDR1 is SGDLS, CDR2 YYNGEE, per germline. The CDR3 spells CASSVDRTDEQFF. In DNA form, the CDR3 reads TGTGCCAGCAGCGTGGACAGGACAGATGAGCAGTTCTTC.

The rearrangement uses TRBV15 and TRBJ1-4, with TRBD1 identical over 8 bases. Trimming at V came to 0 bases and at J to 6 bases, leaving 15 bases not matched to a gene. Germline V CDR1 and CDR2: LNHNV, YYDKDF (reference sequence). The CDR3 covers 19 residues. The CDR3 loop is CATSREAVGLGQGDEKLFF. CDR3 in DNA: TGTGCCACCAGCAGAGAAGCAGTGGGTTTAGGACAGGGTGATGAAAAACTGTTTTTT. The full variable domain, with the rest looked up from reference TRBV15 and TRBJ1-4, is DAMVIQNPRYQVTQFGKPVTLSCSQTLNHNVMYWYQQKSSQAPKLLFHYYDKDFNNEADTPDNFQSRRPNTSFCFLDIRSPGLGDTAMYLCATSREAVGLGQGDEKLFFGSGTQLSVL.

The table lists this clone with a count of one. V usage is TRBV19 and J usage is TRBJ1-5, with 7 bases matching TRBD1. V shed 7 bases and J 2 bases; nucleotides not matched to a gene: 14. Per germline, CDR1 LNHDA and CDR2 SQIVND (reference sequence). The CDR3 totals 17 residues. The CDR3 reads CASIKGQEGYGNQPQHF. The CDR3 region has the DNA TGTGCCAGTATCAAAGGACAGGAGGGGTATGGCAATCAGCCCCAGCATTTT.

V usage is TRBV28 and J usage is TRBJ1-5; TRBD1 might be the D (6 bases). The germline CDR1 and CDR2 sequences are MDHEN and SYDVKM. Trimming stripped 7 bases from V and 5 bases from J, with 12 bases between. This CDR3 is built from 13 residues. Here the CDR3 DNA reads TGTGCCAGCATCGGGGGGCTGGATCAGCCCCAGCATTTT. Its protein product is CASIGGLDQPQHF.

The chain carries TRBV7-9 and TRBJ2-2; 7 bases match TRBD2. V shed 2 bases, J shed 3 bases, and the junction held 6 bases outside the gene matches. This CDR3 has 16 amino acids. Germline V lookup: CDR1 SEHNR, CDR2 FQNEAQ (reference sequence). The CDR3 is CASSLLGGGDTGELFF. The CDR3 DNA sequence: TGTGCCAGCAGCTTACTCGGGGGAGGGGACACCGGGGAGCTGTTTTTT.

This chain links TRBV6-6 with TRBJ2-1; TRBD2 agrees at 11 bases. The CDR3 is 15 residues long. V trimming: 6 bases; J trimming: 10 bases; junction bases outside the gene matches: 11. Germline lookup yields CDR1 MNHNY and CDR2 SVGAGI (reference sequence). The CDR3 is CASRGTSGLQWEQFF. CDR3 in DNA: TGTGCCAGCAGAGGGACTAGCGGCCTGCAGTGGGAGCAGTTCTTC.

Only one count was recorded for this clone. V gene TRBV19 combines with J gene TRBJ2-2, with 9 nucleotides matching TRBD1. From germline, CDR1 is LNHDA and CDR2 SQIVND (reference sequence). J lost 8 bases, V lost 4 bases, and 8 bases had no gene match. The CDR3 covers 15 residues. DNA for the CDR3: TGTGCCAGTAGTACGACAGGGGGAGCGTTGGGGGAGCTGTTTTTT. Translating gives CASSTTGGALGELFF.

Turning to this clone: The junction and the germline gene differ at one end; a read error may be behind it. The rearrangement uses TRBV7-9 and TRBJ2-7; 9 bases match TRBD1. Germline assignment: CDR1 SEHNR and CDR2 FQNEAQ (reference sequence). CDR3 size: 14 residues. The CDR3, as DNA: TGTGCCACCAGCTCACGGACAGGGGCCTACGAGCAGTACTTC. This encodes CATSSRTGAYEQYF.

This chain's CDR3 is CASSGRGLSFDEQYF. DNA of the CDR3: TGTGCCAGCAGCGGCAGGGGTCTATCATTCGACGAGCAGTACTTC. This rearrangement joins TRBV7-9 to TRBJ2-7; a weak D match, TRBD1 (6 bases). V was clipped by 5 bases and J by 5 bases, with 19 bases between them. Germline V lookup: CDR1 SEHNR, CDR2 FQNEAQ (reference sequence). This CDR3 comprises 15 residues.

The gene calls are TRBV10-3 and TRBJ2-5; no clear D gene. CDR1 is ENHRY, CDR2 SYGVKD, per germline. The CDR3 contains 14 residues. V lost 4 bases, J lost 0 bases, and 9 bases lay in between. The CDR3 DNA is TGTGCCATCAGTGGTTTGGAGTACCAAGAGACCCAGTACTTC. Translated: CAISGLEYQETQYF.